This entry describes one T cell receptor beta chain. This receptor's antigen is unknown. No per-base quality is available; no much larger clone lies one base away. CD4+ CD45RA- CD25- cells were sorted as memory conventional CD4 T cells. Tumor-draining lymph nodes were classified as non-invaded or invaded according to the absence or presence of metastatic tumor cells. Before staining and sorting, a Miltenyi Pan T Cell isolation kit was used to pre-enrich the T cells. Immunohistochemistry for estrogen receptor, progesterone receptor, HER2 and Ki-67 was used to characterize the primary tumors. Fresh surgical tissue was processed within a few hours after surgery by being cut into small fragments. The tissue fragments were digested enzymatically for roughly 20 minutes with Liberase TL plus DNase and were then passed through a 40-micrometer strainer. After DAPI live/dead staining, sorting was performed on a BD FACS Aria II with about 98-99% purity. Sorted cells were lysed in TCL buffer and RNA was purified with a Norgen Single Cell RNA purification kit including DNase treatment.

The library relied on bulk RNA-seq. Sequencing was performed on an Illumina HiSeq 2500. The authors processed their data as follows. For the separate targeted TCR-seq dataset, CDR3 sequences were extracted and quantified from raw reads using MiXCR version 2.1.5 with default parameters. The separate targeted TCR-seq dataset defined each TCR-beta clone by its combination of V gene, J gene and CDR3 sequence. The separate targeted TCR-seq dataset was filtered by first dropping clones with fewer than three counts and then keeping only the 90% most strongly expressed clones in each sample. For each tissue in the separate targeted TCR-seq dataset, Treg-Tconv overlap was calculated by dividing the number of shared clones by the total number of Treg clones and multiplying by 100. TCRdb trimmed the raw reads at Q25, called clones with MiXCR and kept productive beta chains. One record per CDR3 amino acid sequence lists the most common genes and DNA. TCRdb's processing, not the study's, gives the V and J calls here. This sample is represented by approximately 2,900 distinct CDR3 sequences; about 80% of them were singletons. Of the sample, roughly 9.3% falls within the top ten clones.

The data were obtained in a study of draining lymph node invasion in breast cancer (dated by TCRdb to between 2020 and 2021). Broadly, across the study: Nodal metastasis was diagnosed by histology and cytokeratin immunohistochemistry, and confirmation was obtained by EpCAM/CD45 flow cytometry. In a separate targeted assay, bulk TCR-beta CDR3 sequencing compared sorted memory regulatory T cells and memory conventional CD4 T cells across breast cancer tissues. Lymph nodes from roughly five patients were covered by the separate targeted TCR sequencing, and for three of those patients the primary tumors were sequenced as well. Matched non-invaded and tumor-invaded tumor-draining lymph nodes plus the primary tumor were contributed by each patient, with both Treg and Tconv subsets profiled.

Including cysteine and phenylalanine, the CDR3 has 15 amino acids. Only the CDR3 DNA is retained, 45 bases long and in frame from the first base. Trimming takes 3 bases off V and 2 bases off J; junction bases not matched to a gene: 6. CDR1 and CDR2 (DFQATT, SNEGSKA) derive from the germline V gene (reference sequence). What the research found in general, with its limitations: Detection of some of the top 100 tumor clones in both invaded and non-invaded nodes suggests recirculation between tumor and draining nodes. Tracking the tumor top-100 clones was possible in just a couple of patients. In the targeted TCR-seq data, Tregs appeared to be more clonally expanded than Tconvs in all tissues, and lower diversity was found for both subsets in tumor than in lymph nodes. The data could not determine whether Treg conversion took place in a particular organ or whether converted Tregs recirculated between nodes and tumor. TCRs shared between Treg and Tconv subsets were regarded as suggestive, but not proof, of a common clonal origin. In each tissue, about 13-25% of Treg TCRs were also present in Tconvs, a finding interpreted as suggesting peripheral induction of Tregs.

The sequenced sample consisted of sorted memory CD4+ effector T cells from a lymph node. The cell subset or site label here, explained by the study, means: CD45RA-negative sorted CD4+ T cells (memory Tconv or effector/memory Treg). The rearranged chain carries TRBV20-1 and TRBJ2-2; 7 middle bases align to TRBD2. The source of this sequence is a female donor with luminal breast cancer. The CDR3 protein sequence reads: CSARVQRGNTGELFF. The DNA is TGCAGTGCTAGGGTCCAGCGGGGCAACACCGGGGAGCTGTTTTTT.